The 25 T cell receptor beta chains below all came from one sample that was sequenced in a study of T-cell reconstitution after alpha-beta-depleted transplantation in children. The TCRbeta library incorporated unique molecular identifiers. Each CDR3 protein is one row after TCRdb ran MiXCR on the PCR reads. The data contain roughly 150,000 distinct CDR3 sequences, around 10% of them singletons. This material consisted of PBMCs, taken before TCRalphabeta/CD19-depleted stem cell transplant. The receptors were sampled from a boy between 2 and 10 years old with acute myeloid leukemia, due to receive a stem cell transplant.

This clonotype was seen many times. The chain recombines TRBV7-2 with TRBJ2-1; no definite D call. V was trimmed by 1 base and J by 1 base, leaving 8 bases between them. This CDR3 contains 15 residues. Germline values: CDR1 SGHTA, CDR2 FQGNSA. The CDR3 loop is CASSLGAVSYNEQFF. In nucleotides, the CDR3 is TGTGCCAGCAGCTTAGGCGCGGTATCCTACAATGAGCAGTTCTTC.

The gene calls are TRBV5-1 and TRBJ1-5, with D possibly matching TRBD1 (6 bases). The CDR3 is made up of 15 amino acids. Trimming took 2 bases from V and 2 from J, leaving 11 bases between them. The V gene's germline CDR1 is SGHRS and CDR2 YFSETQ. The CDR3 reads CASSFGAGGNQPQHF. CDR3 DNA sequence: TGCGCCAGCAGCTTTGGGGCAGGGGGCAATCAGCCCCAGCATTTT.

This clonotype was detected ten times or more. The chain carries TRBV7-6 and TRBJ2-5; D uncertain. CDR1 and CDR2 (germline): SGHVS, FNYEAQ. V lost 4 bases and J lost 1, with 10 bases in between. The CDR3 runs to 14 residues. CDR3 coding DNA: TGTGCCAGCAGCTCCTCGGTGCTCCAAGAGACCCAGTACTTC. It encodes CASSSSVLQETQYF. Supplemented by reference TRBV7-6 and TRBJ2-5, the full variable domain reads GAGVSQSPRYKVTKRGQDVALRCDPISGHVSLYWYRQALGQGPEFLTYFNYEAQQDKSGLPNDRFSAERPEGSISTLTIQRTEQRDSAMYRCASSSSVLQETQYFGPGTRLLVL.

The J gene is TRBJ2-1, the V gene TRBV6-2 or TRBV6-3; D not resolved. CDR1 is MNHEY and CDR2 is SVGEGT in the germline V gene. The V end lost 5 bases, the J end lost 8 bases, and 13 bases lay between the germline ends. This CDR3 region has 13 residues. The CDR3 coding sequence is TGTGCCAGCAGTCCCCCTAATCAGGATGAGCAGTTCTTC. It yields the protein CASSPPNQDEQFF.

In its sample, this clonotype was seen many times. The CDR3 protein is CSALNRERGNTIYF. The CDR3 DNA sequence: TGCAGTGCTCTAAACAGGGAGAGGGGAAACACCATATATTTT. The V gene is TRBV20-1, the J gene TRBJ1-3, with D possibly TRBD1 on 6 matching bases. This CDR3 comprises 14 residues. CDR1 DFQATT and CDR2 SNEGSKA come from the germline V gene (reference sequence). Trimming took off 5 bases at V and 4 bases at J, with 15 bases between the two ends.

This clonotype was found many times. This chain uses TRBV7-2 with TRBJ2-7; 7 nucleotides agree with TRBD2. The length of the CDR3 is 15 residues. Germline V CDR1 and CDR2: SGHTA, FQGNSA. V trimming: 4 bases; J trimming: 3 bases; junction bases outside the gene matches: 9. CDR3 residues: CASSSRKGRVYEQYF. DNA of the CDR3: TGTGCCAGCAGCTCGAGAAAAGGGAGGGTCTACGAGCAGTACTTC.

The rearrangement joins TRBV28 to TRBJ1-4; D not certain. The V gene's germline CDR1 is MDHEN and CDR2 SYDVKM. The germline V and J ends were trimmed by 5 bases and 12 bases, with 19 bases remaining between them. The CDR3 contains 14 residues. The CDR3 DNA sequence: TGTGCCAGCAGTGCCCTAAGCTTAGGGATGGAACTGTTTTTT. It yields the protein CASSALSLGMELFF. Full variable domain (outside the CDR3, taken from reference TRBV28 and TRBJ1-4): DVKVTQSSRYLVKRTGEKVFLECVQDMDHENMFWYRQDPGLGLRLIYFSYDVKMKEKGDIPEGYSVSREKKERFSLILESASTNQTSMYLCASSALSLGMELFFGSGTQLSVL.

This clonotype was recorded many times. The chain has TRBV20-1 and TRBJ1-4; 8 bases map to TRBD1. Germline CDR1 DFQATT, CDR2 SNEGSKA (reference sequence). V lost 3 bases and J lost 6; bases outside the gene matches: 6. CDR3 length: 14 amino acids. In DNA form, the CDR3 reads TGCAGTGCTAGGCGGACAGGGTTATATGAAAAACTGTTTTTT. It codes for CSARRTGLYEKLFF.

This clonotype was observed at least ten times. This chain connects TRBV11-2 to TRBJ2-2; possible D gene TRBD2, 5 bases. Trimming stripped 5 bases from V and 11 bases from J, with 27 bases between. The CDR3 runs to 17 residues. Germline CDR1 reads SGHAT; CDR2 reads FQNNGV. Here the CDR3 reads CASSLYTRRSVGEELFF. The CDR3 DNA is TGTGCCAGCAGCCTCTATACGAGGAGGTCCGTGGGTGAAGAGCTGTTTTTT.

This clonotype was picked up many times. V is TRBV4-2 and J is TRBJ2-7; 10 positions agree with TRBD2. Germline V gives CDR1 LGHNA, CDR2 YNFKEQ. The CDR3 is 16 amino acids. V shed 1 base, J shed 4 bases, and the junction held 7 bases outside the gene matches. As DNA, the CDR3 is TGTGCCAGCAGCCAAGGTCCGGCTAGCGGGAGTTACGAGCAGTACTTC. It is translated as CASSQGPASGSYEQYF.

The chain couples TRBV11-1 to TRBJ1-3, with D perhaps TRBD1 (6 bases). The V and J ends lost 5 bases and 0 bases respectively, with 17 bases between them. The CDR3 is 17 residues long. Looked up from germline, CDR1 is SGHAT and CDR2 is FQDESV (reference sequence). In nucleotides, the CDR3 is TGTGCCAGCAGCCTGGCGGGACACACAGGCTCTGGAAACACCATATATTTT. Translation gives CASSLAGHTGSGNTIYF.

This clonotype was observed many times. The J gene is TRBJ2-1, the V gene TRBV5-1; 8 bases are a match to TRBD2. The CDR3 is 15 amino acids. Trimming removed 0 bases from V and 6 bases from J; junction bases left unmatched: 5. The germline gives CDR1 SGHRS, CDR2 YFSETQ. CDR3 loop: CASSLGSGSINEQFF. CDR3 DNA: TGCGCCAGCAGCTTGGGAAGCGGGAGCATCAATGAGCAGTTCTTC. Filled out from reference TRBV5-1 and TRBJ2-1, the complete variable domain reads KAGVTQTPRYLIKTRGQQVTLSCSPISGHRSVSWYQQTPGQGLQFLFEYFSETQRNKGNFPGRFSGRQFSNSRSEMNVSTLELGDSALYLCASSLGSGSINEQFFGPGTRLTVL.

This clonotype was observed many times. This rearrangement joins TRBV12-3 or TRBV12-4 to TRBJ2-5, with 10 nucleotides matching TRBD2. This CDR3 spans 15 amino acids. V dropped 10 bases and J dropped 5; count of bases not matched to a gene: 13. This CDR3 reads CAIRRSGGAGETQYF. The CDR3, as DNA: TGTGCCATCAGAAGAAGCGGGGGGGCCGGCGAGACCCAGTACTTC.

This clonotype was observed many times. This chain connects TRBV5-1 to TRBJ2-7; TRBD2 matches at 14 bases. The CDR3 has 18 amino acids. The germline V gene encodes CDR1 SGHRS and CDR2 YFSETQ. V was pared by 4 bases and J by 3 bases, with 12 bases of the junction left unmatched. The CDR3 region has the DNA TGCGCCAGCAGCCCGGACCCGGGACTAGCGGGGGCCCGCTACGAGCAGTACTTC. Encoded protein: CASSPDPGLAGARYEQYF.

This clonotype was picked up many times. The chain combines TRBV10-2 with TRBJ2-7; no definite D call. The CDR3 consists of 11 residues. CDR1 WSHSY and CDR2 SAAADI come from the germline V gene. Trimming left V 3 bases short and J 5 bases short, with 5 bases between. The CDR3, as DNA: TGCGCCAGCAGTGATCAAAACGAGCAGTACTTC. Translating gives CASSDQNEQYF.

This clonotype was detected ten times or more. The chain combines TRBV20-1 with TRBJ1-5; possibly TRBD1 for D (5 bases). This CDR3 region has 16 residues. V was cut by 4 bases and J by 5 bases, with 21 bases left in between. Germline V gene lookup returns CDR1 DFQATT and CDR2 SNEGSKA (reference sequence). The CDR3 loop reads CSAKGMGRLGDQPQHF. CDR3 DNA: TGCAGTGCTAAGGGTATGGGGAGATTGGGGGATCAGCCCCAGCATTTT.

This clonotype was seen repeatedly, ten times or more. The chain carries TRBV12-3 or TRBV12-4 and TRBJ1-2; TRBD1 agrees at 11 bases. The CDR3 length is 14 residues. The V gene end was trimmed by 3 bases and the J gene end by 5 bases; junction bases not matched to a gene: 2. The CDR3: CASSLGQGVYGYTF. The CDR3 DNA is TGTGCCAGCAGTTTGGGACAGGGGGTATATGGCTACACCTTC.

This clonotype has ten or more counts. The CDR3 DNA reads as TGTGCCAGCTCACCACGTCAGCAAGACATTCAGTACTTC. Its protein is CASSPRQQDIQYF. The V and J genes are TRBV18 and TRBJ2-4; D gene unclear. The V end was cut by 1 base, the J end by 8 bases, with 9 bases between. This CDR3 comprises 13 residues. CDR1 is KGHSH, CDR2 LQKENI, per germline.

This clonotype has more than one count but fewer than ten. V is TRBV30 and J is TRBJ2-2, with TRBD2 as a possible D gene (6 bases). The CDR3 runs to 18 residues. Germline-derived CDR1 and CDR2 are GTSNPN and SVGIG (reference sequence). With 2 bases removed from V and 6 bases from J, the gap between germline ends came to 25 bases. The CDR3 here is CAWSPQLASVRVAGELFF. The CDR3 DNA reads TGTGCCTGGAGTCCCCAGCTGGCTAGCGTTAGGGTGGCCGGGGAGCTGTTTTTT.

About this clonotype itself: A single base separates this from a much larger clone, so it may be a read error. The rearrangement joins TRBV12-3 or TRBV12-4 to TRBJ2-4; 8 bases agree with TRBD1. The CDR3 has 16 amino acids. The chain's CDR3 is CASSLAPGGSRNIQCF. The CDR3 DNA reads TGTGCCAGCAGTTTAGCTCCAGGGGGCTCTAGAAACATTCAGTGCTTC.

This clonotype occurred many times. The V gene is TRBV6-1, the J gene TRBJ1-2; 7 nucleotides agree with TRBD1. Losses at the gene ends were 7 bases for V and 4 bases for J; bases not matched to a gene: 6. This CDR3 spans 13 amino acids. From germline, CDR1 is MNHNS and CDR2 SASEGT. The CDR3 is CASTRRDSYGYTF. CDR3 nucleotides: TGTGCCAGCACCCGACGGGACAGCTATGGCTACACCTTC.

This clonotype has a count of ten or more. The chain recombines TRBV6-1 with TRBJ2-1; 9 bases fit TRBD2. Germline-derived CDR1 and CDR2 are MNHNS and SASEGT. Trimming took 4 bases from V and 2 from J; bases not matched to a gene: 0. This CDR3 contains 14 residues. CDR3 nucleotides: TGTGCCAGCAGTGCTAGCGGGACCTACAATGAGCAGTTCTTC. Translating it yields CASSASGTYNEQFF.

In DNA form, the CDR3 reads TGTGCCAGCAGCTCCCATACTAGCGGGAGACAAGAGACCCAGTACTTC. Its protein product is CASSSHTSGRQETQYF. V is TRBV7-9 and J is TRBJ2-5; 11 nucleotides match TRBD2. Trimming cost V 4 bases and J 2 bases; bases outside gene matches: 6. Germline V gives CDR1 SEHNR, CDR2 FQNEAQ (reference sequence). The CDR3 sequence is 16 residues long.

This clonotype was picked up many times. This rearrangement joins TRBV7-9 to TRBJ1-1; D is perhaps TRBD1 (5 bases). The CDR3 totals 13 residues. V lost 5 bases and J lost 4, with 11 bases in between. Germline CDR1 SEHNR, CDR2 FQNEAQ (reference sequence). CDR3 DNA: TGTGCCAGCAGCACCTCGGGGGGCACTGAAGCTTTCTTT. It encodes CASSTSGGTEAFF.

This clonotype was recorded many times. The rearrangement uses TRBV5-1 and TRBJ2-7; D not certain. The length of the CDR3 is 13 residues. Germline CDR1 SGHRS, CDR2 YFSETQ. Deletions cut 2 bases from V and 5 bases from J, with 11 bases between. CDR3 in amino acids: CASSLTLADEQYF. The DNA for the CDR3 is TGCGCCAGCAGCTTAACCCTTGCGGACGAGCAGTACTTC. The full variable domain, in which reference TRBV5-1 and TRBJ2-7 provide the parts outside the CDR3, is KAGVTQTPRYLIKTRGQQVTLSCSPISGHRSVSWYQQTPGQGLQFLFEYFSETQRNKGNFPGRFSGRQFSNSRSEMNVSTLELGDSALYLCASSLTLADEQYFGPGTRLTVT.